This TCR beta chain is from a study of blood T cell repertoires in COVID-19. Study at large: Acute and convalescent COVID-19 specimens originated in the United States, Italy and Spain.

This CDR3 is 14 amino acids long. The ends were cut back, 3 bases at V and 6 bases at J, with 12 bases in the middle. The germline V gene has CDR1 MNHNS and CDR2 SASEGT. This clone showed up just once. Data came from immunoSEQ multiplex PCR; TCRdb stores just in-frame clones and leaves some out. There are about 160,000 clones in the sample; 70% to 90% occur only once, and 6.5% to 8% lies in the top ten. This chain uses TRBV6-1 with TRBJ1-5; D is unclear. The sequence came from a woman aged 45-65 years who had recovered from COVID-19. Sequencing was carried out using PBMCs or T cells enriched from blood (not recorded which). The CDR3 here is CASSESGFTQPQHF. CDR3 coding DNA: TGTGCCAGCAGTGAGTCGGGTTTTACTCAGCCCCAGCATTTT.